One and the same sample provided the 4 T cell receptor beta chains below, sequenced in a study of blood T cell repertoires in COVID-19. TCRdb's copy holds only in-frame clones and misses some; the assay was immunoSEQ multiplex PCR. Of about 110,000 clones in the sample, 70% to 85% were seen once. Sequenced material: peripheral blood. Source of these receptors: a woman older than 75 with active or convalescent COVID-19.

The genes are TRBV19 and TRBJ2-1; 10 nucleotides align to TRBD1. The germline V gene encodes CDR1 LNHDA and CDR2 SQIVND (reference sequence). V trimming: 3 bases; J trimming: 4 bases; junction bases outside the gene matches: 3. This CDR3 is 15 amino acids long. CDR3 in DNA: TGTGCCAGTAGTATGGGACAGGGGTTTTACAATGAGCAGTTCTTC. As protein: CASSMGQGFYNEQFF.

The V and J genes are TRBV6-1 and TRBJ2-1; 12 bases are shared with TRBD2. CDR1 MNHNS and CDR2 SASEGT come from the germline V gene. The CDR3 covers 17 residues. V lost 3 bases and J lost 6; bases outside the gene matches: 9. The chain's CDR3 is CASSEGIGLAGRNEQFF. As DNA, the CDR3 is TGTGCCAGCAGTGAGGGTATTGGACTAGCGGGACGCAATGAGCAGTTCTTC.

This clone was counted between two and nine times. The chain links TRBV27 to TRBJ1-2; the D gene is possibly TRBD1 (5 bases). The CDR3 has 14 residues. The V gene lost 3 bases and the J gene lost 4 bases, with 12 bases spanning the gap. The germline V gene encodes CDR1 MNHEY and CDR2 SMNVEV (reference sequence). The CDR3 coding sequence is TGTGCCAGCAGTTTCAGCCAGGGCCTCTATGGCTACACCTTC. Its protein product is CASSFSQGLYGYTF.

The chain links TRBV27 to TRBJ2-3; 11 bases align to TRBD1. V lost 8 bases and J lost 4; bases outside the gene matches: 14. The length of the CDR3 is 17 residues. From germline, CDR1 is MNHEY and CDR2 SMNVEV (reference sequence). The CDR3 nucleotides are TGTGCCAGCCGACTAGGGGCGGGGACAGGGGGGCCAGATACGCAGTATTTT. Encoded protein: CASRLGAGTGGPDTQYF.